Listed below are T cell receptor beta chains from one sample, sequenced in a study of graft-versus-host responses after intestinal transplantation. The antigens these receptors bind are not known. TCRdb keeps only in-frame clones here, not all; method: immunoSEQ multiplex PCR. The data hold roughly 120,000 clones, with approximately 95% observed a single time. The sequencing here drew on unstimulated CD8+ T cells sorted from spleen or lymph node cells, taken before intestinal transplant. These receptor sequences come from a human donor who received an intestinal transplant. Both conserved end residues are part of each CDR3. The D gene is left open where the match is weak. Clone size is given for some rows only: seen once, a few or many times, or a class if the clone is expanded.

V gene	D gene	clone size	J gene	CDR3 DNA	CDR3 protein
TRBV19	NA	NA	TRBJ1-2	TGTGCCAGTAGTATAGATTTGGGACTCAAATATGGCTACACCTTC	CASSIDLGLKYGYTF
TRBV7-9	NA	NA	TRBJ1-1	TGTGCCAGCCTAATAGCCGAAAACACTGAAGCTTTCTTT	CASLIAENTEAFF
TRBV28	NA	NA	TRBJ2-1	TGTGCCAGCAGTCTTGGACTAGAGCAGTTCTTC	CASSLGLEQFF
TRBV6-5	NA	NA	TRBJ2-7	TGTGCCAGCAGAAGGGGATGGGTGCAGTACTTC	CASRRGWVQYF
TRBV28	NA	NA	TRBJ1-1	TGTGCCAGCAGTTTATATGGGGAGAAAGCTGAAGCTTTCTTT	CASSLYGEKAEAFF
TRBV5-1	NA	NA	TRBJ1-1	TGCGCCAGCAGCTTTGTAGGGGACACTGAAGCTTTCTTT	CASSFVGDTEAFF
TRBV7-9	NA	NA	TRBJ2-7	TGTGCCAGCAGCTTGCCAGTTTCAGGCCTTTACGAGCAGTACTTC	CASSLPVSGLYEQYF
TRBV5-6	TRBD1	NA	TRBJ2-1	TGTGCCAGCAGCCAGGGACAGTACAATGAGCAGTTCTTC	CASSQGQYNEQFF
TRBV15	TRBD1	NA	TRBJ2-7	TGTGCCACCAGCCCGGGGACAGGGTACGAGCAGTACTTC	CATSPGTGYEQYF
TRBV25-1	TRBD1	NA	TRBJ2-5	TGTGCCAGCAGGGACAGGGTATTTCCAGAGACCCAGTACTTC	CASRDRVFPETQYF
TRBV28	NA	NA	TRBJ2-2	TGTGCCAGCAGTCCCCGTGTGGGGGGGGAGCTGTTTTTT	CASSPRVGGELFF
TRBV10-3	TRBD2	NA	TRBJ2-1	TGTGCCATCAGGGTAGCGGGAGGCCCTTACAATGAGCAGTTCTTC	CAIRVAGGPYNEQFF
TRBV6-6	TRBD1	NA	TRBJ2-7	TGTGCCAGCAGTTTGGGACAGAACGAGCAGTACTTC	CASSLGQNEQYF
TRBV9	NA	NA	TRBJ1-1	TGTGCCAGCAGCGTATCCGTCCAGGACGGCATGAACACTGAAGCTTTCTTT	CASSVSVQDGMNTEAFF
TRBV11-2	NA	NA	TRBJ2-7	TGTGCCAGCAGCTTAGCTAGTCTTACCTACGAGCAGTACTTC	CASSLASLTYEQYF
TRBV29-1	NA	NA	TRBJ2-1	TGCAGCGCCGGGCCCTTAGACAATGAGCAGTTCTTC	CSAGPLDNEQFF
TRBV27	TRBD1	once	TRBJ1-5	TGTGCCAGCAGTATGACAGGGGTTTGGGGCAATCAGCCCCAGCATTTT	CASSMTGVWGNQPQHF
TRBV13	NA	NA	TRBJ2-7	TGTGCCAGCAGCCCACGGGCCAAAACCTACGAGCAGTACTTC	CASSPRAKTYEQYF
TRBV5-1	TRBD1	NA	TRBJ2-7	TGCGCCAGCAGCTTTTTTGACAGGGGGTCCTACGAGCAGTACTTC	CASSFFDRGSYEQYF
TRBV5-4	TRBD2	NA	TRBJ2-7	TGTGCCAGCAGCTTGGATGCGGGAGGCGAGCAGTACTTC	CASSLDAGGEQYF
TRBV5-4	NA	NA	TRBJ1-1	TGTGCCAGCAGCTTGGTCGCGACAGTGAACACTGAAGCTTTCTTT	CASSLVATVNTEAFF
TRBV19	TRBD1	NA	TRBJ1-1	TGTGCCAGTAGCGCCGGGACAGGGGGCACTGAAGCTTTCTTT	CASSAGTGGTEAFF
TRBV25-1	NA	NA	TRBJ1-3	TGTGCCAGCAGCCCATCTGGAAACACCATATATTTT	CASSPSGNTIYF
TRBV14	TRBD2	NA	TRBJ2-7	TGTGCCAGCAGCCAACTAGCGGGAATAGCGGACCCCTACGAGCAGTACTTC	CASSQLAGIADPYEQYF
TRBV5-6	NA	NA	TRBJ2-3	TGTGCCAGCAGCTTGGAGTTCTCGGGGTTTGGCACAGATACGCAGTATTTT	CASSLEFSGFGTDTQYF
TRBV4-1	NA	once	TRBJ1-5	TGCGCCAGCAGCCCTCGCAGCCAGGCGAGGGATCAGCCCCAGCATTTT	CASSPRSQARDQPQHF
TRBV27	NA	NA	TRBJ1-2	TGTGCCAGCAGTTTATGGCAACCTGGTCTTACTAACTATGGCTACACCTTC	CASSLWQPGLTNYGYTF
TRBV2	NA	NA	TRBJ1-6	TGTGCCAGCAACGGTAATTCACCCCTCCACTTT	CASNGNSPLHF
TRBV13	NA	NA	TRBJ1-2	TGTGCCAGCAGCTTAGTCCCGGGGAAGGACGGCTACACCTTC	CASSLVPGKDGYTF
TRBV28	NA	NA	TRBJ2-1	TGTGCCAGCAGTTTTGAGGGAGGAGGCAATGAGCAGTTCTTC	CASSFEGGGNEQFF
TRBV29-1	NA	NA	TRBJ2-1	TGCAGCGTTGAGCAGGGGTTAATTTTTAATGAGCAGTTCTTC	CSVEQGLIFNEQFF
TRBV6-5	TRBD1	NA	TRBJ2-7	TGTGCCAGCTCCCTTGCGGAGACAGGGCTGTACGAGCAGTACTTC	CASSLAETGLYEQYF
TRBV28	NA	NA	TRBJ2-2	TGTGCCAGCAGCTTCAGGCGGTTTAACAGGGAGCTGTTTTTT	CASSFRRFNRELFF
TRBV4-1	NA	once	TRBJ2-7	TGCGCCAGCAGCCATCGGGACTTGAGCTCCTACGAGCAGTACTTC	CASSHRDLSSYEQYF
TRBV5-6	NA	NA	TRBJ2-7	TGTGCCAGCAGCTTTGGAGACATCTCCTACGAGCAGTACTTC	CASSFGDISYEQYF
TRBV4-1	TRBD2	NA	TRBJ2-7	TGCGCCAGCAGCCAGGTAAAAGCGGGGGGTACCTACGAGCAGTACTTC	CASSQVKAGGTYEQYF
TRBV4-3	TRBD2	NA	TRBJ2-2	TGCGCCAGCAGCCAAGGCCCCCTAGCGGGAGACCCGAACACCGGGGAGCTGTTTTTT	CASSQGPLAGDPNTGELFF
TRBV4-2	TRBD1	NA	TRBJ2-1	TGTGCCAGCAGCCAAGTCGGGACAGACAATGAGCAGTTCTTC	CASSQVGTDNEQFF
TRBV2	TRBD1	NA	TRBJ2-7	TGTGCCAGCAGTGGTCCTCTCGAGACAGGGTCTCCCTACGAGCAGTACTTC	CASSGPLETGSPYEQYF
TRBV5-6	NA	NA	TRBJ1-2	TGTGCCAGCAGCTCAGACACTCGTGGGGGTGGCTACACCTTC	CASSSDTRGGGYTF
TRBV19	NA	NA	TRBJ1-1	TGTGCCAGTAGTATCCCATACAGGGCGCACACTGAAGCTTTCTTT	CASSIPYRAHTEAFF
TRBV19	NA	NA	TRBJ2-1	TGTGCCAGTAGTCCGAGGACCGGATACAATGAGCAGTTCTTC	CASSPRTGYNEQFF
TRBV4-1	TRBD1	once	TRBJ1-1	TGCGCCAGCAGCCAAGATTGGACAGGGAACACTGAAGCTTTCTTT	CASSQDWTGNTEAFF
TRBV11-2	TRBD2	NA	TRBJ2-3	TGTGCCAGCAGCTACATAGCGGGAGGTACCACAGATACGCAGTATTTT	CASSYIAGGTTDTQYF
TRBV27	NA	NA	TRBJ2-5	TGTGCCAGCAGTTTATCACTCGCCGGGGAGACCCAGTACTTC	CASSLSLAGETQYF
TRBV12-5	NA	NA	TRBJ1-1	TGTGCTCGTTCGCCGGTGGAGTTAAACACTGAAGCTTTCTTT	CARSPVELNTEAFF
TRBV7-9	TRBD1	once	TRBJ2-7	TGTGCCAGCAGCTCGTGGGACAGCTTTTCCTACGAGCAGTACTTC	CASSSWDSFSYEQYF
TRBV14	TRBD1	NA	TRBJ1-2	TGTGCCAGCAGCCAAGATATGGACAGGAGTGATGGCTACACCTTC	CASSQDMDRSDGYTF
TRBV28	NA	NA	TRBJ1-2	TGTGCCAGCAGTTTCCTTGACATTCGTAATGGCTACACCTTC	CASSFLDIRNGYTF
TRBV4-1	TRBD2	NA	TRBJ2-3	TGCGCCAGCAGCATCAGCGGGAGAGGCGGCACAGATACGCAGTATTTT	CASSISGRGGTDTQYF
TRBV29-1	TRBD2	once	TRBJ2-1	TGCAGCGTTGACTCGCCGCGGGAGGGTAGGGGAGCCTCCTACAATGAGCAGTTCTTC	CSVDSPREGRGASYNEQFF
TRBV19	NA	NA	TRBJ1-5	TGTGCCAGTAGTATAAACGGACGGTTCTATAGCAATCAGCCCCAGCATTTT	CASSINGRFYSNQPQHF
TRBV14	TRBD2	NA	TRBJ2-1	TGTGCCAGCAGCTCGCTAGCGGTCGAGCAGTTCTTC	CASSSLAVEQFF
TRBV7-9	NA	NA	TRBJ1-2	TGTGCCAGCAGCGGCCAAGTTGGCCCGGGGGGCTACACCTTC	CASSGQVGPGGYTF
TRBV27	NA	NA	TRBJ2-7	TGTGCCAGCAGTCATACCCAAGGGGGCTACGAGCAGTACTTC	CASSHTQGGYEQYF
TRBV15	TRBD2	NA	TRBJ2-5	TGTGCCACCAGCAGAGAAGGGCTAGCGGGAGTAGAGACCCAGTACTTC	CATSREGLAGVETQYF
TRBV19	NA	NA	TRBJ1-2	TGTGCCAGTAGTATAGGCCCATCGGGGGACTATGGCTACACCTTC	CASSIGPSGDYGYTF
TRBV7-9	TRBD1	NA	TRBJ2-7	TGTGCCAGCAGCTTCCCCCCCGGGACAGGCTCCTACGAGCAGTACTTC	CASSFPPGTGSYEQYF
TRBV27	NA	NA	TRBJ1-6	TGTGCCAGCAGTTTACAGGGGTTCAATTCACCCCTCCACTTT	CASSLQGFNSPLHF